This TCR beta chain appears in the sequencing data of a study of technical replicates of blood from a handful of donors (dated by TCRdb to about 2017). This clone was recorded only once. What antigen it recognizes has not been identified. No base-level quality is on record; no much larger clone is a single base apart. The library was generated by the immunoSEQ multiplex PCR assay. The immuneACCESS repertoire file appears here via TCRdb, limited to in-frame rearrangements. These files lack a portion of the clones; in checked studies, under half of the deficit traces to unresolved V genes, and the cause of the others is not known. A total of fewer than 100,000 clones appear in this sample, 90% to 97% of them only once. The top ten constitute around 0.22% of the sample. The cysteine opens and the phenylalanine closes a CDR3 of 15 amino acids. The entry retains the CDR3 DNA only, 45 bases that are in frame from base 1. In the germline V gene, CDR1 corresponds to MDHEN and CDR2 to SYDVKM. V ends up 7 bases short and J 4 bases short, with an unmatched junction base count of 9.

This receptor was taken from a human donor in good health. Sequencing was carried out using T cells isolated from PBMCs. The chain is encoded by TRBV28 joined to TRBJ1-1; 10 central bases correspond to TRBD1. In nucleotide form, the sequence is TGTGCCAGCACCATACCGACAGGGGGCGGCACTGAAGCTTTCTTT. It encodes CASTIPTGGGTEAFF.